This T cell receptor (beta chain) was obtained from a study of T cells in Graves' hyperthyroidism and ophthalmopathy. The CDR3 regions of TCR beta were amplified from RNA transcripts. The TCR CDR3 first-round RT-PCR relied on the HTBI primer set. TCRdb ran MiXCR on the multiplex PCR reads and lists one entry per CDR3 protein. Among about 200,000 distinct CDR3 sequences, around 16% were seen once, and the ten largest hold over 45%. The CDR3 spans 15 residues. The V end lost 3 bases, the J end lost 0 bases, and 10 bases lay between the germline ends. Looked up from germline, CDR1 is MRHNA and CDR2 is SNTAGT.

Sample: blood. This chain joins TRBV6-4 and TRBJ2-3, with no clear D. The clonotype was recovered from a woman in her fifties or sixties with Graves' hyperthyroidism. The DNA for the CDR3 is TGTGCCAGCAGTGAATGGATGGCCAGCACAGATACGCAGTATTTT. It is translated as CASSEWMASTDTQYF.